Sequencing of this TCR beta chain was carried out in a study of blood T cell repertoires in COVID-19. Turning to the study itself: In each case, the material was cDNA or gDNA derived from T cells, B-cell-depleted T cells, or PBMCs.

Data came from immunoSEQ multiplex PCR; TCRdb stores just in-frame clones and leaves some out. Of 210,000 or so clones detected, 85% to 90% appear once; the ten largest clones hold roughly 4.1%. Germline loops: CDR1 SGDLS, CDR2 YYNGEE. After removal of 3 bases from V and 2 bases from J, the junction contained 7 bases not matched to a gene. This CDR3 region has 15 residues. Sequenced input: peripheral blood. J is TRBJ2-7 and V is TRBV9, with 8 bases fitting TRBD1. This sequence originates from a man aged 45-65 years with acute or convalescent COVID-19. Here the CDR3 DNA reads TGTGCCAGCAGCGCTTCCGGGACAGGAGCCTACGAGCAGTACTTC. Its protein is CASSASGTGAYEQYF.